This T cell receptor (beta chain) was retrieved from a study of response to subunit inactivated influenza vaccine. This clonotype was seen only a few times. Each CDR3 protein gets one entry after TCRdb re-called the RT-PCR reads with MiXCR. Counted here are 610,000 or so distinct CDR3 sequences, approximately 14% occurring once; the ten biggest clones make up 11%. The CDR3 consists of 16 residues. Germline trimming cut 4 bases from V and 2 bases from J; bases unmatched to any gene: 7. Sequencing used PBMCs from blood, obtained 11 to 12 days after vaccination. The V gene is TRBV23-1, the J gene TRBJ1-1, with 10 nucleotides matching TRBD1. TRBV23-1 carries the ORF label, with uncertain function. The source of this sequence is a middle-aged man who received an inactivated influenza vaccine. CDR3 DNA: TGCGCCAGCAGTCCTATCTGGGACAGGGGAAACACTGAAGCTTTCTTT. It translates to CASSPIWDRGNTEAFF.